This T cell receptor beta chain was observed in a study of T cell repertoires in cytomegalovirus infection. Background on the study: From public TCR beta signatures came an indication of both CMV infection and matching HLA type.

Ten or more counts support this clonotype. Its specificity is unknown. Study results and limitations: Dominant in the ex vivo response were TCR beta clonotypes restricted by HLA-C and specific for CMV. Frequencies of public TCR beta families were cumulated, and this identified carriers of CMV plus the relevant HLA.

TCRdb re-called the reads through MiXCR, storing one row per CDR3 protein. The sample includes 150,000 to 200,000 distinct CDR3 sequences, roughly a fifth of them seen just once. This clonotype was sampled from a human donor in good health (CMV status not recorded). Some clones in this sample may be carry-over from other donors' samples. The sample comprised PBMCs.

CDR3 residues: CASSIPGQGNNEQFF. Here the CDR3 DNA reads TGTGCCAGTAGTATTCCGGGACAGGGAAACAATGAGCAGTTCTTC. V and J are TRBV19 and TRBJ2-1; 9 bases agree with TRBD1. CDR3 length: 15 residues. CDR1 is LNHDA and CDR2 is SQIVND in the germline V gene (reference sequence). The V segment lost 3 bases and the J segment 5 bases; nucleotides outside the gene matches: 5. The full variable domain, with the rest looked up from reference TRBV19 and TRBJ2-1, is DGGITQSPKYLFRKEGQNVTLSCEQNLNHDAMYWYRQDPGQGLRLIYYSQIVNDFQKGDIAEGYSVSREKKESFPLTVTSAQKNPTAFYLCASSIPGQGNNEQFFGPGTRLTVL.